This T cell receptor (beta chain) is from a study of cytomegalovirus exposure and HLA in healthy donors. The germline V and J ends were trimmed by 3 bases and 5 bases, with 10 bases remaining between them. CDR1 is MGHRA, CDR2 YSYEKL, per germline. This CDR3 comprises 13 residues. The primer mix had 60 Vbeta and 13 Jbeta primers. The data were produced by immunoSEQ multiplex PCR, yet TCRdb's version contains in-frame clones alone and is incomplete. The data show approximately 140,000 clones, about 83% seen once. Material: PBMCs. V is TRBV4-1 and J is TRBJ2-5, with no clear D. This clonotype was sampled from a girl aged 2 to 10 in good health and CMV-seronegative. CDR3 region: CASSQRALETQYF. The DNA of the CDR3 is TGCGCCAGCAGCCAGAGAGCGTTGGAGACCCAGTACTTC.